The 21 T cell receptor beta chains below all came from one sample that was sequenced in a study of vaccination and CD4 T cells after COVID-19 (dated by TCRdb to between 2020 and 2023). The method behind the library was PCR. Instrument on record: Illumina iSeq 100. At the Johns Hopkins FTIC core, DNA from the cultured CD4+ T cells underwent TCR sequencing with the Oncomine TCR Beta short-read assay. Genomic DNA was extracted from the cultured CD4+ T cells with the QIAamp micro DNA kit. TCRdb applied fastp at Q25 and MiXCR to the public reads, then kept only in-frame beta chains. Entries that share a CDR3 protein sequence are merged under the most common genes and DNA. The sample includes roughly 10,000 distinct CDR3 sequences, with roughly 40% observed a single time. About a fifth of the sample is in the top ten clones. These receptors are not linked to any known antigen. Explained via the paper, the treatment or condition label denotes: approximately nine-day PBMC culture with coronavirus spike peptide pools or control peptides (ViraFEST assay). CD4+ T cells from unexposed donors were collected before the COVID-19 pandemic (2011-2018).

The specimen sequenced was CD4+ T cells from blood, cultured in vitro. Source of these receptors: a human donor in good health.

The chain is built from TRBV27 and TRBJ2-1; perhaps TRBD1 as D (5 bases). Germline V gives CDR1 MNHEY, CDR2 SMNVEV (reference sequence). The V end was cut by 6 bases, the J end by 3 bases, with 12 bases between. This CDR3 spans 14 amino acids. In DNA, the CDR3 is TGTGCCAGCAGCTGGGGCAGCGTCTACAATGAGCAGTTCTTC. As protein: CASSWGSVYNEQFF.

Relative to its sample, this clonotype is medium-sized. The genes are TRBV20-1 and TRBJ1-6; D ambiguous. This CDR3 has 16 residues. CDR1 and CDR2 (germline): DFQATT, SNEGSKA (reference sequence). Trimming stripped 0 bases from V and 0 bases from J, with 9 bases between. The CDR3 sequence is CSARDKGSSYNSPLHF. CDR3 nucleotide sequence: TGCAGTGCTAGAGATAAGGGTAGCTCCTATAATTCACCCCTCCACTTT.

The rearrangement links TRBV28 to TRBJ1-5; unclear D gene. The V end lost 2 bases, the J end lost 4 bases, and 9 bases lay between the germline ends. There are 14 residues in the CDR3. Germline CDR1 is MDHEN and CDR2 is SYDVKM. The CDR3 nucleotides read TGTGCCAGCAGTTTAATGTCCAGGAATCAGCCCCAGCATTTT. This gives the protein CASSLMSRNQPQHF.

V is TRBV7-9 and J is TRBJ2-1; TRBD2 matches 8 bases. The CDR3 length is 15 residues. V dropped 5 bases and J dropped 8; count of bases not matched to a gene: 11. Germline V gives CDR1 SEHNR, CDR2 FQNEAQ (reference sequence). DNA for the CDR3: TGTGCCAGCAGCCGTAGCGGGGAAGGGATGGATGAGCAGTTCTTC. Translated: CASSRSGEGMDEQFF.

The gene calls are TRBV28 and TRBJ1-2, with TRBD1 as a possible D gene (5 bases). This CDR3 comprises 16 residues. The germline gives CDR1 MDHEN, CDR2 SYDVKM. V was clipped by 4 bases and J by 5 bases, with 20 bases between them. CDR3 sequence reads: CASSSPLIQGDYGYTF. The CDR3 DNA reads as TGTGCCAGCAGTTCCCCTCTCATTCAGGGCGATTATGGCTACACCTTC.

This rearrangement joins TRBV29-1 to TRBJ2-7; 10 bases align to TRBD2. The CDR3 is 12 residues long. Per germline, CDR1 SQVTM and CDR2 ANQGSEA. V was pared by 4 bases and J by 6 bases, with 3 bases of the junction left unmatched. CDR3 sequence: CSVGLAGVEQYF. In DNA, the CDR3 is TGCAGCGTTGGCCTAGCGGGAGTCGAGCAGTACTTC.

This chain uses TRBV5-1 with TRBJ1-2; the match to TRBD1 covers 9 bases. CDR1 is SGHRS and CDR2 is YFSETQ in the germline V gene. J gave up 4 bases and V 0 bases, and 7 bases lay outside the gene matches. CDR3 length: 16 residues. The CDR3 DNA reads TGCGCCAGCAGCTTGGAGCCAACAGGGGGCGGCTATGGCTACACCTTC. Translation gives CASSLEPTGGGYGYTF.

CDR3 coding DNA: TGTGCCAGCAGCTTAGGTCGACAGAACTATGGCTACACCTTC. Residues: CASSLGRQNYGYTF. The chain links TRBV7-8 to TRBJ1-2, with TRBD1 as a possible D gene (5 bases). The CDR3 consists of 14 residues. The germline CDR1 and CDR2 sequences are SGHVS and FQNEAQ. Trimming took 1 base from V and 2 from J, leaving 8 bases between them.

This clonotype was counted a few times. CDR3 sequence reads: CASSPPSYEQYF. The CDR3 nucleotides are TGTGCCAGCTCACCACCGTCCTACGAGCAGTACTTC. The J gene is TRBJ2-7, the V gene TRBV18, with no clear D. The CDR3 length is 12 residues. The germline V gene encodes CDR1 KGHSH and CDR2 LQKENI. Trimming took 0 bases from V and 1 from J, leaving 1 base between them.

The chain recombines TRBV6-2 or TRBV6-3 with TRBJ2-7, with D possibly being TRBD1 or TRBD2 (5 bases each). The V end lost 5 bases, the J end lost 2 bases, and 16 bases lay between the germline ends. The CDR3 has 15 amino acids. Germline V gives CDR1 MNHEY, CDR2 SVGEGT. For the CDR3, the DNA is TGTGCCAGCAGTCGCCCCGGGACCGCAACCTACGAGCAGTACTTC. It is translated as CASSRPGTATYEQYF.

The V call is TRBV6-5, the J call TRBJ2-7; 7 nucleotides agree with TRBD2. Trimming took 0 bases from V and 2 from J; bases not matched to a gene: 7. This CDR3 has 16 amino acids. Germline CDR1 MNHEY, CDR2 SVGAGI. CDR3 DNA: TGTGCCAGCAGTTACTCGGGACTAACGAGCGCCTACGAGCAGTACTTC. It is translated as CASSYSGLTSAYEQYF.

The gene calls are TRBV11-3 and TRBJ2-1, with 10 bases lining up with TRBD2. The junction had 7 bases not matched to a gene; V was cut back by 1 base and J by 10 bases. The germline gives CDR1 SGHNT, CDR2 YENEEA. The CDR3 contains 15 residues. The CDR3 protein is CASSLAGTSDIEQFF. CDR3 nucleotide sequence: TGTGCCAGCAGCTTAGCAGGGACTAGCGATATAGAGCAGTTCTTC.

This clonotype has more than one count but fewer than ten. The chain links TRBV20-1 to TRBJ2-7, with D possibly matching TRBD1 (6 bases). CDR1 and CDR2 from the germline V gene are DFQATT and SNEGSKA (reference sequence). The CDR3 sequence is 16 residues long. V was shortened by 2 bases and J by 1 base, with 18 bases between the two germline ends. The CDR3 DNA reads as TGCAGTGCTAGAACCCACGGCCAGGACAGTTCCTACGAGCAGTACTTC. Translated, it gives CSARTHGQDSSYEQYF.

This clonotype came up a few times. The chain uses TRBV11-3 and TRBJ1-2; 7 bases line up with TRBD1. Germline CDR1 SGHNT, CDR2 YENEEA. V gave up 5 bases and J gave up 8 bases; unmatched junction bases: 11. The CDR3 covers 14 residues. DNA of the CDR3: TGTGCCAGCAGCCCATTAACGACAGGGACAGGCTACACCTTC. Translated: CASSPLTTGTGYTF.

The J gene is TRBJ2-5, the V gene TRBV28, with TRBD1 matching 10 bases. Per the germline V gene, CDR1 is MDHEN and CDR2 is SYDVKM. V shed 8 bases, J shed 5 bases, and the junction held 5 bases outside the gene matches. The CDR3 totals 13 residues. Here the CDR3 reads CASAGQGPETQYF. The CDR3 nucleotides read TGTGCCAGCGCGGGACAGGGGCCGGAGACCCAGTACTTC.

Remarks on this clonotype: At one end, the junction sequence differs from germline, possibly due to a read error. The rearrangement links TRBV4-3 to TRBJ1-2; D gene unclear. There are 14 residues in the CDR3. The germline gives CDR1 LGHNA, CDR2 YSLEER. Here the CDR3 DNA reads TGCGCCAGCAGTCAAGGCCTGGGCGGTTATGGCTACACCTTC. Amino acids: CASSQGLGGYGYTF.

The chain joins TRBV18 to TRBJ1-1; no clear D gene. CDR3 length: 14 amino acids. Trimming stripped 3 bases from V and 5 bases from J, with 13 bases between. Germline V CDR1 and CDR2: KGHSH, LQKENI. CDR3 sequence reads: CASSPALQATEAFF. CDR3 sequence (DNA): TGTGCCAGCTCACCGGCCCTCCAAGCGACTGAAGCTTTCTTT.

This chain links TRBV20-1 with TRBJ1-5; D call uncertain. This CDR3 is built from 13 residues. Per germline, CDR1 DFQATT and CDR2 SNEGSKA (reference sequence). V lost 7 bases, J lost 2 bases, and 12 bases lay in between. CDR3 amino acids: CSVRRGGNQPQHF. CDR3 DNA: TGCAGTGTCAGACGGGGTGGCAATCAGCCCCAGCATTTT.

The CDR3 DNA follows: TGTGCCAGTAGTAAGCGGACAGGAGACGATCAGCCCCAGCATTTT. Protein: CASSKRTGDDQPQHF. This chain connects TRBV19 to TRBJ1-5, with 7 bases matching TRBD1. Trimming took 4 bases from V and 5 from J; bases not matched to a gene: 8. Germline assignment: CDR1 LNHDA and CDR2 SQIVND (reference sequence). The CDR3 is made up of 15 amino acids.

CDR3 amino acids: CASSLEGDSPLHF. The CDR3 bases are TGTGCCAGCAGCTTAGAGGGGGATTCACCCCTCCACTTT. The chain uses TRBV7-9 and TRBJ1-6; the D gene is possibly TRBD1 (6 bases). Between the trimmed V and J ends, which lost 1 base and 8 bases, there was a span of 6 bases. This CDR3 has 13 amino acids. Germline values: CDR1 SEHNR, CDR2 FQNEAQ (reference sequence).

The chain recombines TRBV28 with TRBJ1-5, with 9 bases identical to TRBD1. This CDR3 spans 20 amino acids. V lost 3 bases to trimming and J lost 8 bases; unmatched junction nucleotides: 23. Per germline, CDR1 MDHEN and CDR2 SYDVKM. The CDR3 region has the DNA TGTGCCAGCAGTTTTTCGGCAGTGACAGGGGGTCCAACCGCAATCAAGCCCCAGCATTTT. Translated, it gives CASSFSAVTGGPTAIKPQHF.